The rows below give T cell receptor beta chains drawn from one sample of a study of post-analysis software for immune sequencing data. TCRdb reprocessed the PCR reads with MiXCR, giving one entry per CDR3 protein. The data show around 400,000 distinct CDR3 sequences, around 37% seen once. Input material: blood. These TCRs come from a girl aged 10 to 17 with multiple sclerosis. The CDR3 runs from the conserved cysteine through the conserved F or W.

>TRBJ1-2|TRBV5-8
CASSLRGAHPGSSNYGYTF
>TRBJ1-2|TRBV20-1
CSARQEEGYGYTF
>TRBJ2-5|TRBV20-1
CSAPVGLGETQYF
>TRBJ2-7|TRBV7-9
CASSLRSYEQYF
>TRBJ2-7|TRBV3-1
CASSLGDRGAREQYF
>TRBJ2-3|TRBV11-2
CASSFRGGETDTQYF
>TRBJ2-7|TRBV7-9
CASSWGGALFYEQYF
>TRBJ1-2|TRBV6-2/TRBV6-3
CASSYSGQGSHGYTF
>TRBJ2-7|TRBV4-3
CASSQEPAFSYEQYF
>TRBJ1-2|TRBV6-1
CASSGKLGYTF
>TRBJ2-1|TRBV6-2/TRBV6-3
CASTRTSGGINEQFF
>TRBJ1-2|TRBV11-2
CASSSITGTGGGYGYTF
>TRBJ1-2|TRBV3-1
CASSQVNGQVYGYTF
>TRBJ1-6|TRBV5-1
CASSPEADSPLHF
>TRBJ1-2|TRBV20-1
CSAGGRGREYGYTF
>TRBJ1-2|TRBV5-6
CASSPLPNNYGYTF
>TRBJ2-3|TRBV10-3
CAINRGASTDTQYF
>TRBJ2-7|TRBV12-3/TRBV12-4
CASGQGHEQYF
>TRBJ1-2|TRBV5-4
CASSREDRGYGYTF
>-|TRBV9
CASSPDGGRRYEQYF
>TRBJ1-1|TRBV7-3
CASSPTDLNTEAFF
>TRBJ2-7|TRBV7-2
CASSLMGGESYEQYF
>TRBJ2-7|TRBV5-5
CASSLEGGPTTKQYF
>TRBJ1-5|TRBV25-1
CASSASGQGGSNQPQHF
>TRBJ1-2|TRBV6-6
CASSSPRGYTF
>TRBJ1-4|TRBV4-2
CASSQGEELFF
>TRBJ2-7|TRBV7-3
CASSRGQGDEQYF
>TRBJ2-1|TRBV12-3/TRBV12-4
CASSSGSNEQFF
>TRBJ2-3|TRBV3-1
CASRQGGATDTQYF
>TRBJ2-5|TRBV29-1
CSVGLGGKGETQYF
>TRBJ1-1|TRBV6-2/TRBV6-3
CASKRTGRMNTEAFF
>TRBJ2-7|TRBV2
CASSSEIGQGEYF
>TRBJ2-5|TRBV20-1
CSAPVTVKETQYF
>TRBJ1-2|TRBV7-8
CASSSRTGPSPTF
>TRBJ1-5|TRBV28
CASRYTEAQSQPQHF
>TRBJ2-3|TRBV29-1
CSVEDQDRGADTQYF
>TRBJ1-2|TRBV7-2
CATPGFNYGYTF
>TRBJ2-1|TRBV12-5
CASGRDPSSYNEQFF
>TRBJ2-7|TRBV15
CATSRARGGNEQYF
>TRBJ1-2|TRBV5-1
CASSFYPGQGMEGYTF
>TRBJ1-5|TRBV6-1
CASENGGGQPQHF
>TRBJ2-3|TRBV24-1
CATSETGVKDTQYF
>TRBJ2-1|TRBV7-9
CASSLRGVEQFF
>TRBJ1-2|TRBV29-1
CSVVNPGEYGYTF
>TRBJ1-2|TRBV4-3
CASSQHGQGRYGYTF